This T cell receptor (beta chain) is drawn from a study of blood T cell repertoires in COVID-19. TCRdb keeps only in-frame clones here, not all; method: immunoSEQ multiplex PCR. The sample lists 200,000 or so clones, about four fifths seen once, with 5.5% to 7.5% in the top ten. This TCR was sampled from a woman between 40 and 50 years old with acute or convalescent COVID-19. Material for sequencing was peripheral blood.

CDR3 coding DNA: TGTGCCAGCCGGGGAGGGGGGGGGCATATATACAATGAGCAGTTCTTC. Its protein product is CASRGGGGHIYNEQFF. This sequence joins TRBV6-6 and TRBJ2-1, with D possibly being TRBD2 (7 bases). V was trimmed by 8 bases and J by 4 bases, leaving 21 bases between them. The V gene's germline CDR1 is MNHNY and CDR2 SVGAGI (reference sequence). The length of the CDR3 is 16 residues.